The text below deals with one T cell receptor beta chain. Other DNA sequences in this sample translate to the same CDR3. This CDR3 has 15 amino acids. Germline V gene sequence: CDR1 SNHLY, CDR2 FYNNEI. Trimming removed 4 bases from V and 4 bases from J; junction bases left unmatched: 6. TCRdb keeps only in-frame clones here, not all; method: immunoSEQ multiplex PCR. The profile shows 200,000 to 250,000 clones, around nine tenths of them singletons. Clinical history as reported by participants underpinned cohort assignment. Individuals in the exposed group had encountered a COVID-19 case within 2 weeks preceding study entry. The data were taken from a study of blood T cell repertoires in COVID-19. Study context: The United States, Italy and Spain provided the acute and convalescent COVID-19 samples. The cDNA or gDNA used as material had been derived from T cells, B-cell-depleted T cells, or PBMCs.

This sequence was found in a woman aged 25 to 39 who had been exposed to COVID-19. The genes are TRBV2 and TRBJ2-2; TRBD2 aligns across 7 bases. Material: PBMCs or T cells enriched from blood (not recorded which). The CDR3 region has the DNA TGTGCCAGCAGTGCCGGGGGGAGAGGCACCGGGGAGCTGTTTTTT. The encoded protein is CASSAGGRGTGELFF.